This T cell receptor (beta chain) was sequenced in a study of CD8+CD57+ T cells in acquired aplastic anemia. Study-level points and caveats: Shared by patients and controls, 25 to 30 CD8+ CDR3s were abundant in patients.

With regard to this clonotype: Its antigen is still unknown.

Genomic DNA templated the TCR beta VDJ and CDR3 profiling. TCRdb re-analysed the reads in MiXCR, keeping a single row per CDR3 protein. The sample includes about 160,000 distinct CDR3 sequences, around 48% of them seen just once. The CDR3 contains 14 residues. Trimming cost V 2 bases and J 0 bases, with 7 bases left between them. Those patients picked for sequencing had displayed CD8+CD57+ cell expansion on flow cytometry. The sequence came from a human donor with aplastic anemia. The chain links TRBV12-3 or TRBV12-4 to TRBJ1-1; D remains unclear. The sample comprised sorted CD4+, CD8+, or CD8+CD57+ T cells (not recorded which) from PBMCs. DNA for the CDR3: TGTGCCAGCAGTTTATCCCAGATGAACACTGAAGCTTTCTTT. Its translation: CASSLSQMNTEAFF.